This T cell receptor (beta chain) was observed in a study of response to subunit inactivated influenza vaccine. Via MiXCR, TCRdb re-called the RT-PCR reads, giving one row per CDR3 protein. The sample contains 630,000 or so distinct CDR3 sequences, 15% to 18% of which appear only once. This CDR3 contains 18 residues. The V gene's germline CDR1 is MDHEN and CDR2 SYDVKM. Trimming left V 2 bases short and J 2 bases short, with 19 bases between. This clonotype was sampled from a middle-aged man who received an inactivated influenza vaccine. Sample: PBMCs from blood, taken 11 to 12 days after vaccination. This rearrangement joins TRBV28 to TRBJ1-5; D not resolved. The CDR3 DNA follows: TGTGCCAGCAGTTTAATGCAGGTACGAGGGTTGGGCAATCAGCCCCAGCATTTT. Translation gives CASSLMQVRGLGNQPQHF. The full variable domain, rest sourced from reference TRBV28 and TRBJ1-5, is DVKVTQSSRYLVKRTGEKVFLECVQDMDHENMFWYRQDPGLGLRLIYFSYDVKMKEKGDIPEGYSVSREKKERFSLILESASTNQTSMYLCASSLMQVRGLGNQPQHFGDGTRLSIL.